This TCR beta chain was recorded in a study of blood T cell repertoires in COVID-19. Background on the study: There were acute and convalescent COVID-19 samples, and they came from the United States, Italy and Spain. In each case, the material was cDNA or gDNA derived from T cells, B-cell-depleted T cells, or PBMCs.

V lost 7 bases to trimming and J lost 4 bases; unmatched junction nucleotides: 11. CDR3 length equals 15 residues. Germline V lookup: CDR1 LNHDA, CDR2 SQIVND (reference sequence). TCRdb's copy holds only in-frame clones and misses some; the assay was immunoSEQ multiplex PCR. The data show about 190,000 clones, with 80% to 90% seen just once and 15% to 20% held by the top ten. The TCR was taken from a human donor in a cohort sampled during active COVID-19. The chain links TRBV19 to TRBJ2-5; 8 bases are a match to TRBD2. Material: peripheral blood. The CDR3 DNA follows: TGTGCCAGTAAAACGGGAGGGGGGATTGGAGAGACCCAGTACTTC. This encodes CASKTGGGIGETQYF.